This TCR beta chain was captured in a study of blood T cells in healthy people across ages. Regarding the study as a whole: Naive and antigen-experienced cells were not separated, limiting conclusive comparison. More naive CD4+ cells and higher diversity marked long-lived donors relative to aged donors. Age showed a roughly linear inverse relationship with TCR beta diversity per million T cells.

Together with a sample-barcoded 5' primer, a J-beta primer mix was included in a second PCR lasting about 7 to 11 cycles. TCRdb passed the 5' RACE reads through MiXCR, listing each CDR3 protein once. The sample has nearly 800,000 distinct CDR3 sequences, 45% to 70% seen once. CDR3 length: 12 residues. Trimming pared 2 bases from V and 6 bases from J, leaving 10 bases between. Germline V gene data show CDR1 as GTSNPN and CDR2 as SVGIG (reference sequence). Every sample had a minimum of 6 million PBMCs isolated. A word on this clonotype: Its antigen is still unknown.

Sequenced material: blood. J is TRBJ1-1 and V is TRBV30, with no clear D. The sequence was collected from a man aged 40-55 years in good health. The CDR3 DNA reads as TGTGCCTGGAGTCCCGGACCGGCTGAAGCTTTCTTT. It is translated as CAWSPGPAEAFF.